The clone carrying this T cell receptor (beta chain) was found many times. As yet, its antigen is unknown. Relative to the germline gene, one junction end is altered; a read error may explain this. A quantitative 5'-RACE method, one with molecular barcodes, was used to make TCR beta libraries. TCRdb reprocessed the 5' RACE reads via MiXCR and lists one record per CDR3 protein. The sample has approximately 500,000 distinct CDR3 sequences; 10% to 15% are singletons. The data derive from a study of CD8 T cells in ankylosing spondylitis. Study-wide results and caveats: Apparently characteristic of ankylosing spondylitis blood was a TCR beta motif (about 8 highly homologous variants).

This CDR3 spans 14 amino acids. Germline CDR1 is SGHRS and CDR2 is YFSETQ. This rearrangement joins TRBV5-1 to TRBJ2-1; 8 bases align to TRBD2. The TCR originated in a male donor with ankylosing spondylitis. The sample comprised blood, either unsorted or a sorted T cell fraction (not recorded which). Here the CDR3 DNA reads TGTGCCAGCAGTGGGACTAGCTCCTACAATGAGCAGTTCTTC. Amino acid sequence: CASSGTSSYNEQFF.